This T cell receptor (delta chain) was identified in a study of γδ T cells in repeated Plasmodium falciparum infection. Regarding the study as a whole: Over time and infection, Vgamma9/Vdelta2+ repertoires remained highly stable and polyclonal.

Bulk repertoires came from Vgamma9/Vdelta2+ or Vdelta2-negative gammadelta T cells flow-sorted from PBMC. Germline CDR1 TSWWSYY, CDR2 QGS. The CDR3 has 19 residues. V lost 0 bases, J lost 0 bases, and 20 bases lay in between. TCRdb fed the multiplex PCR reads to CATT. The sample has around 86,000 delta-chain clones; about 1.5% are singletons. For this clone: The antigen remains undetermined. TCRdb's protein for this DNA is that of a much larger clone and differs from the translation at residue 11, likely a read error; the protein shown is the DNA translation.

This receptor was identified in a pool of human donors (malaria-infected and uninfected, not separated). Sample: gamma-delta T cells from blood. The rearrangement links TRDV1 to TRDJ1; D is undetermined. In the absence of a J gene in TCRdb, the DNA was matched to germline to assign it here. The CDR3 here is CALGELWLQGAGYTDKLIF. DNA for the CDR3: TGTGCTCTTGGGGAACTATGGCTACAGGGAGCGGGTTACACCGATAAACTCATCTTT.